These 17 T cell receptor beta chains originate from one sample sequenced in a study of chemoradiotherapy in HPV16-positive cancers. Clones were read by immunoSEQ multiplex PCR, and TCRdb kept only the in-frame ones, dropping some. The sample lists fewer than 40,000 clones, about 90% occurring once. The sample in question was blood, obtained from a patient who underwent chemoradiotherapy. The receptor source for this set is a human donor with HPV-associated anogenital cancer.

The gene calls are TRBV20-1 and TRBJ2-7; D not certain. CDR1 is DFQATT, CDR2 SNEGSKA, per germline (reference sequence). CDR3 length equals 10 residues. Trimming stripped 5 bases from V and 6 bases from J, with 8 bases between. The CDR3 sequence: CSALMGEQYF. The DNA for the CDR3 is TGCAGTGCTTTAATGGGCGAGCAGTACTTC.

The genes are TRBV9 and TRBJ2-1, with D unclear. The germline gives CDR1 SGDLS, CDR2 YYNGEE. Trimming shortened V by 0 bases and J by 5 bases, and 9 bases separated the two germline ends. This CDR3 spans 14 amino acids. In DNA form, the CDR3 reads TGTGCCAGCAGCGTAGGCATCCCTAACAATGAGCAGTTCTTC. Translation: CASSVGIPNNEQFF. Full variable domain (remainder filled in from reference TRBV9 and TRBJ2-1): DSGVTQTPKHLITATGQRVTLRCSPRSGDLSVYWYQQSLDQGLQFLIQYYNGEERAKGNILERFSAQQFPDLHSELNLSSLELGDSALYFCASSVGIPNNEQFFGPGTRLTVL.

This sequence joins TRBV7-2 and TRBJ1-2, with D perhaps matching TRBD1 (5 bases). V lost 1 base, J lost 8 bases, and 17 bases lay in between. Germline V lookup: CDR1 SGHTA, CDR2 FQGNSA. CDR3 size: 15 residues. The CDR3 loop reads CASSLGGPGGVGYTF. In DNA form, the CDR3 reads TGTGCCAGCAGCTTAGGGGGACCGGGCGGAGTAGGCTACACCTTC.

This clone has just one count. V gene TRBV11-2 combines with J gene TRBJ2-1; D is unresolved. This CDR3 has 15 residues. Trimming shortened V by 3 bases and J by 0 bases, and 9 bases separated the two germline ends. Per germline, CDR1 SGHAT and CDR2 FQNNGV. The CDR3 sequence is CASSLQASSYNEQFF. DNA of the CDR3: TGTGCCAGCAGCTTGCAGGCTAGCTCCTACAATGAGCAGTTCTTC. Full variable domain (remainder filled in from reference TRBV11-2 and TRBJ2-1): EAGVAQSPRYKIIEKRQSVAFWCNPISGHATLYWYQQILGQGPKLLIQFQNNGVVDDSQLPKDRFSAERLKGVDSTLKIQPAKLEDSAVYLCASSLQASSYNEQFFGPGTRLTVL.

The chain couples TRBV11-2 to TRBJ1-3; D call uncertain. Germline V gene lookup returns CDR1 SGHAT and CDR2 FQNNGV. Trimming left V 5 bases short and J 0 bases short, with 5 bases between. The CDR3 totals 13 residues. Here the CDR3 DNA reads TGTGCCAGCAGCGGGAGCTCTGGAAACACCATATATTTT. It yields the protein CASSGSSGNTIYF.

V gene TRBV9 combines with J gene TRBJ1-2, with 10 bases fitting TRBD1. Germline assignment: CDR1 SGDLS and CDR2 YYNGEE. V dropped 3 bases and J dropped 4; count of bases not matched to a gene: 6. The CDR3 loop spans 15 amino acids. Written as DNA, the CDR3 is TGTGCCAGCAGCGCCCTCGGGACAGGGGCCTATGGCTACACCTTC. Its protein product is CASSALGTGAYGYTF.

This chain links TRBV21-1 with TRBJ1-1; the listed D gene, TRBD1, was not tested against the DNA. TRBV21-1 is noted as a pseudogene. CDR3 length equals 16 residues. CDR3 region: CASSTVLGQDPSGAFF. The CDR3 nucleotides are TGTGCCAGCAGCACGGTTCTTGGACAGGATCCGTCTGGGGCTTTCTTT.

V is TRBV5-6 and J is TRBJ2-1, with TRBD1 matching 8 bases. The CDR3 is made up of 16 amino acids. Germline V lookup: CDR1 SGHDT, CDR2 YYEEEE. The junction had 6 bases not matched to a gene; V was cut back by 4 bases and J by 0 bases. This chain's CDR3 is CASSKTGVSSYNEQFF. In DNA, the CDR3 is TGTGCCAGCAGCAAGACAGGGGTTAGCTCCTACAATGAGCAGTTCTTC.

This rearrangement joins TRBV4-3 to TRBJ2-2; D may be TRBD1 (5 bases). Per the germline V gene, CDR1 is LGHNA and CDR2 is YSLEER. The germline V and J ends were trimmed by 4 bases and 1 base, with 13 bases remaining between them. The CDR3 runs 16 residues. CDR3 nucleotides: TGCGCCAGCAGCCGCACCCACCAGGGGAACACCGGGGAGCTGTTTTTT. Translating it yields CASSRTHQGNTGELFF.

V usage is TRBV28 and J usage is TRBJ1-3; 7 positions agree with TRBD1. Losses at the gene ends were 5 bases for V and 0 bases for J; bases not matched to a gene: 10. Germline assignment: CDR1 MDHEN and CDR2 SYDVKM. The CDR3 extends over 17 amino acids. The CDR3 bases are TGTGCCAGCAGTCTCTTCCGGGACAGCTACTCTGGAAACACCATATATTTT. This sequence encodes CASSLFRDSYSGNTIYF.

This chain connects TRBV2 to TRBJ1-1; TRBD1 aligns across 7 bases. The CDR3 sequence is 14 residues long. V dropped 5 bases and J dropped 0; count of bases not matched to a gene: 3. The germline V gene has CDR1 SNHLY and CDR2 FYNNEI. CDR3 DNA: TGTGCCAGCAGTACGGACAGGCTGAACACTGAAGCTTTCTTT. It codes for CASSTDRLNTEAFF. The whole variable domain, filled in from reference TRBV2 and TRBJ1-1, reads EPEVTQTPSHQVTQMGQEVILRCVPISNHLYFYWYRQILGQKVEFLVSFYNNEISEKSEIFDDQFSVERPDGSNFTLKIRSTKLEDSAMYFCASSTDRLNTEAFFGQGTRLTVV.

The genes are TRBV11-2 and TRBJ1-1, with D unclear. The V gene lost 0 bases and the J gene lost 2 bases, with 10 bases spanning the gap. Germline CDR1 is SGHAT and CDR2 is FQNNGV. The CDR3 loop spans 15 amino acids. CDR3 amino acids: CASSLDGRVNTEAFF. In DNA form, the CDR3 reads TGTGCCAGCAGCTTAGATGGGCGGGTAAACACTGAAGCTTTCTTT.

The chain carries TRBV25-1 and TRBJ2-1; D call uncertain. The CDR3 runs 13 residues. The germline V gene has CDR1 MGHDK and CDR2 SYGVNS. Trimming shortened V by 11 bases and J by 9 bases, and 20 bases separated the two germline ends. The CDR3 region is CAQLRDGWGEQFF. In DNA form, the CDR3 reads TGTGCCCAACTAAGAGACGGCTGGGGTGAGCAGTTCTTC.

The J gene is TRBJ2-3, the V gene TRBV2; 7 nucleotides line up with TRBD2. Germline V gives CDR1 SNHLY, CDR2 FYNNEI. This CDR3 spans 14 amino acids. V trimming: 5 bases; J trimming: 4 bases; junction bases outside the gene matches: 6. The CDR3 loop reads CASSPTSVADTQYF. The CDR3 region has the DNA TGTGCCAGCAGTCCTACTAGCGTAGCAGATACGCAGTATTTT.

This clone is a singleton in its sample. The chain joins TRBV6-1 to TRBJ1-4; TRBD1 matches 7 bases. This CDR3 contains 13 residues. From germline, CDR1 is MNHNS and CDR2 SASEGT. The trim removed 6 bases at V and 8 bases at J, leaving 6 bases unmatched. The CDR3 here is CASRDRRPEKLFF. CDR3 coding DNA: TGTGCCAGCAGGGACAGGCGTCCAGAAAAACTGTTTTTT.

The gene calls are TRBV18 and TRBJ2-2; D is possibly TRBD1 or TRBD2 (5 bases each). CDR1 is KGHSH, CDR2 LQKENI, per germline. Deletions cut 3 bases from V and 6 bases from J, with 8 bases between. This CDR3 spans 13 amino acids. The CDR3 sequence: CASSPVGAGELFF. As DNA, the CDR3 is TGTGCCAGCTCACCCGTGGGGGCCGGGGAGCTGTTTTTT.

This chain connects TRBV25-1 to TRBJ2-2; 8 bases line up with TRBD1. The germline gives CDR1 MGHDK, CDR2 SYGVNS. The CDR3 has 16 residues. Unmatched junction bases numbered 12, after V lost 8 bases and J lost 4 bases. This CDR3 reads CASPPGQGEVTGELFF. CDR3 DNA: TGTGCCAGCCCCCCCGGACAGGGTGAGGTCACCGGGGAGCTGTTTTTT.